A selection of T cell receptor beta chains follows, all from one sample in a study of shared clonotypes between healthy human individuals. The data were produced by immunoSEQ multiplex PCR, yet TCRdb's version contains in-frame clones alone and is incomplete. This repertoire shows over a million clones, over 95% found once; its top ten account for roughly 1.2%. Source material: naive CD4+ T cells sorted from blood. The source is a man younger than 40 in good health. The CDR3 runs from the conserved cysteine through the conserved F or W. The D gene is left open where the match is weak. Expanded clones get a size class; other rows say once, few or many, or leave the size out.

V gene: TRBV19; clone size: -; J gene: TRBJ2-7; D gene: -; CDR3 protein: CASARRDSYEQYF; CDR3 DNA: TGTGCCAGTGCCCGGCGTGACTCCTACGAGCAGTACTTC
V gene: TRBV9; clone size: once; J gene: TRBJ1-4; D gene: -; CDR3 protein: CASSVGGLGEKLFF; CDR3 DNA: TGTGCCAGCAGCGTAGGAGGGCTCGGTGAAAAACTGTTTTTT
V gene: TRBV5-1; clone size: -; J gene: TRBJ1-4; D gene: TRBD1; CDR3 protein: CASSPRQGLEKLFF; CDR3 DNA: TGCGCCAGCAGCCCAAGACAGGGTCTTGAAAAACTGTTTTTT
V gene: TRBV30; clone size: -; J gene: TRBJ2-1; D gene: -; CDR3 protein: CAWSRRVGFNEQFF; CDR3 DNA: TGTGCCTGGAGTCGCAGGGTTGGGTTCAATGAGCAGTTCTTC
V gene: TRBV13; clone size: -; J gene: TRBJ2-1; D gene: TRBD2; CDR3 protein: CASSLWREYYNEQFF; CDR3 DNA: TGTGCCAGCAGCTTATGGCGGGAGTACTACAATGAGCAGTTCTTC
V gene: TRBV30; clone size: -; J gene: TRBJ1-4; D gene: -; CDR3 protein: CAWSRGSSFGGELFF; CDR3 DNA: TGTGCCTGGAGTAGAGGAAGCTCGTTCGGGGGCGAACTGTTTTTT
V gene: TRBV5-4; clone size: -; J gene: TRBJ1-4; D gene: -; CDR3 protein: CASSLGQLKNEKLFF; CDR3 DNA: TGTGCCAGCAGCTTGGGGCAGCTTAAAAATGAAAAACTGTTTTTT
V gene: TRBV5-4; clone size: -; J gene: TRBJ1-1; D gene: -; CDR3 protein: CASSLGRRMNTEAFF; CDR3 DNA: TGTGCCAGCAGCTTGGGCCGCCGAATGAACACTGAAGCTTTCTTT
V gene: TRBV4-3; clone size: -; J gene: TRBJ2-1; D gene: TRBD2; CDR3 protein: CASSPRERGHNEQFF; CDR3 DNA: TGCGCCAGCAGCCCCAGGGAGCGGGGGCACAATGAGCAGTTCTTC
V gene: TRBV5-4; clone size: -; J gene: TRBJ2-7; D gene: TRBD2; CDR3 protein: CASSPRTSGSYEQYF; CDR3 DNA: TGTGCCAGCAGCCCTAGGACTAGCGGGAGCTACGAGCAGTACTTC
V gene: TRBV7-8; clone size: -; J gene: TRBJ2-6; D gene: TRBD2; CDR3 protein: CASSPRVAGSTTGANVLTF; CDR3 DNA: TGTGCCAGCAGCCCTCGGGTAGCGGGCTCAACAACTGGGGCCAACGTCCTGACTTTC
V gene: TRBV6-4; clone size: -; J gene: TRBJ2-1; D gene: TRBD2; CDR3 protein: CASSDIAGFGEQFF; CDR3 DNA: TGTGCCAGCAGTGACATAGCGGGGTTCGGTGAGCAGTTCTTC
V gene: TRBV9; clone size: once; J gene: TRBJ2-7; D gene: TRBD1; CDR3 protein: CASSAMTGVEQYF; CDR3 DNA: TGTGCCAGCAGCGCTATGACAGGGGTCGAGCAGTACTTC
V gene: TRBV7-6; clone size: -; J gene: TRBJ2-1; D gene: -; CDR3 protein: CASSADSYNEQFF; CDR3 DNA: TGTGCCAGCAGCGCGGACTCGTACAATGAGCAGTTCTTC
V gene: TRBV7-2; clone size: -; J gene: TRBJ2-2; D gene: TRBD1; CDR3 protein: CASSARTGEITGELFF; CDR3 DNA: TGTGCCAGCAGCGCCCGGACAGGGGAAATTACCGGGGAGCTGTTTTTT
V gene: TRBV5-1; clone size: -; J gene: TRBJ2-1; D gene: TRBD2; CDR3 protein: CASSGGLAVYNEQFF; CDR3 DNA: TGCGCCAGCAGCGGGGGACTAGCGGTATACAATGAGCAGTTCTTC